This entry lists 18 T cell receptor beta chains sequenced from one sample in a study of tumor-infiltrating lymphocytes in primary liver carcinoma. A primer matching the constant region was used to make TCR beta cDNA from approximately 0.45 ug of total RNA. Sequencing libraries for TCR beta derived from three nested multiplex PCR rounds that used slightly modified ARM-PCR. TRBV1-TRBV30 forward primers and a C-beta reverse primer were used in the first two PCR rounds, which each ran for around 10 cycles. Via MiXCR, TCRdb re-called the multiplex PCR reads, giving one row per CDR3 protein. The table has approximately 110,000 distinct CDR3 sequences, 64% seen once. It was from about 19-30 mg of unsorted bulk tissue that RNA and DNA were co-extracted. Material: liver tumor tissue from sampling region 3. The subset is: tumor region T3, left-lateral pole. These receptors originate from a woman aged 55-75 years with primary liver carcinoma and hepatitis B virus infection.

Comments on this clonotype: A much larger clone differs from this one at a single base, so this may be a read error. J is TRBJ2-6 and V is TRBV12-5; 9 bases agree with TRBD1. The junction had 13 bases not matched to a gene; V was cut back by 1 base and J by 3 bases. In germline, CDR1 is LGHNT, CDR2 FRNRAP. The CDR3 totals 20 residues. The CDR3 DNA follows: TGTGCTAGTGGTTTGGCACGAGAACAGGGGGCGCTTTATGGGGCCAACGTCCTGACTTTC. Encoded protein: CASGLAREQGALYGANVLTF.

In regard to this clonotype: One end of the junction does not line up with germline, which may come from a read error. The chain links TRBV11-3 to TRBJ2-7; tentatively, D is TRBD2 (7 bases). Germline-derived CDR1 and CDR2 are SGHNT and YENEEA. The CDR3 is 15 residues long. The CDR3: CASSVRGGSSYEQYF. The CDR3 nucleotides are TGTGCAAGCAGCGTGAGGGGGGGAAGCTCCTACGAGCAGTACTTC.

In the case of this clonotype: The limits of the CDR3 on the DNA are not certain, so only TCRdb's listed CDR3 is given. This sequence joins TRBV5-5 and TRBJ1-5. The CDR3 has 17 residues if both end residues are counted. The germline gives CDR1 SGHKS, CDR2 YYEKEE (reference sequence). CDR3 sequence reads: CASSLDLWGGGNQCRHF.

In regard to this clonotype: A read error may be the cause here, since a much bigger clone is one base away. J is TRBJ2-5 and V is TRBV12-3 or TRBV12-4, with TRBD1 matching over 7 bases. There are 13 residues in the CDR3. The CDR3 here is CAGSYRGQETQYF. CDR3 coding DNA: TGTGCCGGCAGTTACAGGGGCCAAGAGACCCAGTACTTC.

V gene TRBV29-1 combines with J gene TRBJ2-1; TRBD2 matches at 8 bases. This CDR3 is built from 15 residues. Looked up from germline, CDR1 is SQVTM and CDR2 is ANQGSEA. The ends lost 6 bases at V and 12 bases at J; junction bases unmatched: 19. The CDR3 loop is CSVRPTAGVHNRQFF. CDR3 DNA sequence: TGCAGCGTCCGACCCACAGCGGGAGTTCACAATAGGCAGTTCTTC.

With respect to this clonotype: This CDR3 is missing its conserved last phenylalanine or tryptophan, likely due to a read error. The chain links TRBV7-2 to TRBJ2-6; D possibly corresponds to TRBD2 (5 bases). The germline V gene encodes CDR1 SGHTA and CDR2 FQGNSA. The CDR3 loop spans 14 amino acids. V lost 5 bases, J lost 3 bases, and 8 bases lay in between. The CDR3 spells CASSTAGGANVLTS. The CDR3 DNA follows: TGTGCCAGCAGCACGGCGGGTGGGGCCAACGTCCTGACTTCC.

This clonotype showed up many times. This chain uses TRBV6-6 with TRBJ2-1, with D unresolved. Trimming removed 5 bases at V and 10 bases at J, with 12 bases between. This CDR3 is 12 amino acids long. Germline lookup yields CDR1 MNHNY and CDR2 SVGAGI (reference sequence). The CDR3 DNA reads as TGTGCCAGCAGTACGCCGCGTGGGGAGCAGTTCTTC. Protein: CASSTPRGEQFF.

In DNA, the CDR3 is TGTGCCAGGAGTCGACCGGGGACAGGGGGCACTGAAGCTTTCTTT. Amino acids: CARSRPGTGGTEAFF. V gene TRBV7-9 combines with J gene TRBJ1-1; 11 positions agree with TRBD1. The CDR3 totals 15 residues. V lost 9 bases to trimming and J lost 4 bases; unmatched junction nucleotides: 10. In germline, CDR1 is SEHNR, CDR2 FQNEAQ (reference sequence).

The V gene is TRBV29-1, the J gene TRBJ2-2; 8 nucleotides agree with TRBD1. The CDR3 runs 14 residues. Germline V gene sequence: CDR1 SQVTM, CDR2 ANQGSEA. The CDR3 DNA is TGCAGTACCGCTCAGGGGGCCGGCCACGGGGAGCTGTTTTTT. Translating it yields CSTAQGAGHGELFF.

A remark on this clonotype: The conserved final phenylalanine or tryptophan is absent from the CDR3, which likely points to a read error. The V call is TRBV11-1, the J call TRBJ1-1, with D possibly TRBD1 on 5 matching bases. The CDR3 is 14 amino acids. The ends were cut back, 5 bases at V and 0 bases at J, with 10 bases in the middle. CDR1 and CDR2 (germline): SGHAT, FQDESV (reference sequence). CDR3 amino acids: CASSPNRLNTEAFL. Written as DNA, the CDR3 is TGTGCCAGCAGCCCGAACAGGCTGAACACTGAAGCTTTCTTA.

The chain has TRBV11-2 and TRBJ1-5; no definite D call. V lost 8 bases and J 6 bases, leaving 20 bases between the germline ends. CDR1 and CDR2 (germline): SGHAT, FQNNGV. This CDR3 is 15 amino acids long. The CDR3 sequence: CASGPKNSPGQPQHF. The CDR3 DNA sequence: TGTGCCAGCGGCCCTAAAAACAGTCCTGGTCAGCCCCAGCATTTT. Full variable domain (outside the CDR3, taken from reference TRBV11-2 and TRBJ1-5): EAGVAQSPRYKIIEKRQSVAFWCNPISGHATLYWYQQILGQGPKLLIQFQNNGVVDDSQLPKDRFSAERLKGVDSTLKIQPAKLEDSAVYLCASGPKNSPGQPQHFGDGTRLSIL.

At least ten counts were recorded for this clonotype. The rearrangement uses TRBV7-3 and TRBJ2-3; D is perhaps TRBD2 (5 bases). Germline V gene lookup returns CDR1 SGHTA and CDR2 FQGTGA. The CDR3 loop spans 13 amino acids. Trimming left V 2 bases short and J 2 bases short, with 5 bases between. The chain's CDR3 is CASSLDYTDTQYF. The CDR3 nucleotides are TGTGCCAGCAGCTTAGACTACACAGATACGCAGTATTTT.

About this clonotype itself: Given a much more abundant clone one base away, this may be a read error. This chain uses TRBV5-6 with TRBJ1-3, with a weak D call TRBD1 (6 bases). From germline, CDR1 is SGHDT and CDR2 YYEEEE. The CDR3 has 16 amino acids. Trimming cost V 3 bases and J 2 bases, with 15 bases left between them. For the CDR3, the DNA is TGTGCCAGCAGCTCCCTCGGGACACCCCCTGGAAACACCATATATTTT. It yields the protein CASSSLGTPPGNTIYF.

To note about this clonotype: A much larger clone is a single base away; this may be a read error. The chain joins TRBV5-5 to TRBJ2-3; either TRBD1 or TRBD2 may fit D (5 bases each). Per the germline V gene, CDR1 is SGHKS and CDR2 is YYEKEE (reference sequence). The CDR3 runs 14 residues. The CDR3 DNA sequence: TGTGCCAGCAGCCTCAGGGACGGCACAGATATGCAGTATTTT. The encoded protein is CASSLRDGTDMQYF. Full variable domain (missing parts from reference TRBV5-5 and TRBJ2-3): DAGVTQSPTHLIKTRGQQVTLRCSPISGHKSVSWYQQVLGQGPQFIFQYYEKEERGRGNFPDRFSARQFPNYSSELNVNALLLGDSALYLCASSLRDGTDMQYFGPGTRLTVL.

The chain carries TRBV28 and TRBJ2-1, with TRBD2 matching 13 bases. Trimming at V came to 5 bases and at J to 1 base, leaving 8 bases not matched to a gene. The CDR3 sequence is 18 residues long. CDR1 is MDHEN and CDR2 is SYDVKM in the germline V gene. The chain's CDR3 is CASSTHRLAGGSYNEQFF. The CDR3 DNA sequence: TGTGCCAGCAGTACTCACCGACTAGCGGGAGGTTCCTACAATGAGCAGTTCTTC.

The table lists this clonotype with a few counts. The chain joins TRBV20-1 to TRBJ1-1, with 7 bases matching TRBD1. The CDR3 covers 14 residues. V shed 3 bases, J shed 0 bases, and the junction held 4 bases outside the gene matches. Germline V CDR1 and CDR2: DFQATT, SNEGSKA (reference sequence). The CDR3 region is CSASQGVLNTEAFF. The CDR3, as DNA: TGCAGTGCTAGTCAGGGGGTGTTGAACACTGAAGCTTTCTTT.

The gene calls are TRBV5-1 and TRBJ2-2; TRBD2 might be the D (6 bases). The CDR3 spans 16 residues. Germline CDR1 reads SGHRS; CDR2 reads YFSETQ. V gave up 5 bases and J gave up 4 bases, with 18 bases separating them. CDR3 loop: CASRSTNGRGTGELFF. As DNA, the CDR3 is TGCGCCAGCAGGTCGACTAACGGGAGAGGCACCGGGGAGCTGTTTTTT.

The table lists this clonotype with many counts. The CDR3 region has the DNA TGTGCCAGCAGTTACGCAAGTTCAGATCAGCCCCAGCATTTT. This sequence encodes CASSYASSDQPQHF. V usage is TRBV6-2 or TRBV6-3 and J usage is TRBJ1-5; D remains ambiguous. V lost 2 bases to trimming and J lost 5 bases, with 10 bases between them. Germline V gene data show CDR1 as MNHEY and CDR2 as SVGEGT. The CDR3 is made up of 14 amino acids.